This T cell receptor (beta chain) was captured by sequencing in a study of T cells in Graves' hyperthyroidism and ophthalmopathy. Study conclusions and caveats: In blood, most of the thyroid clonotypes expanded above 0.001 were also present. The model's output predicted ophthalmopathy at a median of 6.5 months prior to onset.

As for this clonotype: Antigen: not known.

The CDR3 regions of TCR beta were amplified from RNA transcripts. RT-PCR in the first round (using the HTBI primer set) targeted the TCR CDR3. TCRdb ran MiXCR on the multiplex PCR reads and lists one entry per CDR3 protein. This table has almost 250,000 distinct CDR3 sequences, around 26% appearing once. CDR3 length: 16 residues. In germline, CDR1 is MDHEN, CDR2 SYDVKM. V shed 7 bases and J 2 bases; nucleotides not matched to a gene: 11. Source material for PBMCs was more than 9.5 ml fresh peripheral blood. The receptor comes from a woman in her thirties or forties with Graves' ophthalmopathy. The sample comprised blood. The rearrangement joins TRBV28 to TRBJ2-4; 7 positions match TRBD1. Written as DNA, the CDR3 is TGTGCCAGCACCCGCAATCCGGGACAGTCCAAAAACATTCAGTACTTC. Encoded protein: CASTRNPGQSKNIQYF.